Described below is a single T cell receptor beta chain sequence and its context. Antigen specificity is unknown. TCRdb keeps only in-frame clones here, not all; method: immunoSEQ multiplex PCR. The sample has about 180,000 clones, 70% to 90% seen once. The entry originates in a study of T cell responses to AZD1222 COVID-19 vaccine. Study results and caveats: The peak T cell response came first, and repertoires were sampled only after it.

Trimming took 6 bases from V and 4 from J, leaving 9 bases between them. Germline lookup yields CDR1 MNHEY and CDR2 SMNVEV (reference sequence). This CDR3 region has 12 residues. The receptor was derived from an adult who received the AZD1222 COVID-19 vaccine. Sample: peripheral blood, taken 28 days after the second AZD1222 dose. The genes are TRBV27 and TRBJ1-1; no clear D. In nucleotides, the CDR3 is TGTGCCAGCAGAACCATTGGCACTGAAGCTTTCTTT. It encodes CASRTIGTEAFF.